Listed below are T cell receptor beta chains from one sample, sequenced in a study of T cells in Graves' hyperthyroidism and ophthalmopathy. TCRdb recomputed calls from the multiplex PCR reads with MiXCR, one row per CDR3 protein. The sample consists of approximately 420,000 distinct CDR3 sequences, roughly 15% of them appearing once. The sample was blood. These receptors all stem from a woman between 18 and 30 years old with Graves' hyperthyroidism. CDR3s include the opening cysteine and the closing phenylalanine or tryptophan. The D gene is left open where the match is weak. Not all rows give a size; the values are once, few, many and, for expanded clones, a class.

j_gene: TRBJ2-1; d_gene: NA; abundance: few; v_gene: TRBV28; CDR3aa: CASSRGLSRRYNEQFF; CDR3nt: TGTGCCAGCAGCAGGGGACTCTCAAGGAGATACAATGAGCAGTTCTTC
j_gene: TRBJ2-1; d_gene: NA; abundance: many; v_gene: TRBV29-1; CDR3aa: CSAPVGYNEQFF; CDR3nt: TGCAGCGCGCCTGTGGGCTACAATGAGCAGTTCTTC
j_gene: TRBJ2-5; d_gene: TRBD1; abundance: NA; v_gene: TRBV7-9; CDR3aa: CASSLQGGGKTQYF; CDR3nt: TGTGCCAGCAGTTTACAGGGGGGAGGAAAGACCCAGTACTTC
j_gene: TRBJ2-3; d_gene: TRBD2; abundance: many; v_gene: TRBV20-1; CDR3aa: CSSLAGGADTQYF; CDR3nt: TGCAGTTCCCTAGCGGGAGGGGCAGATACGCAGTATTTT
j_gene: TRBJ1-1; d_gene: NA; abundance: few; v_gene: TRBV4-1; CDR3aa: CASSQEVRGSNTEAFF; CDR3nt: TGCGCCAGCAGCCAAGAGGTACGGGGATCGAACACTGAAGCTTTCTTT
j_gene: TRBJ2-3; d_gene: NA; abundance: many; v_gene: TRBV28; CDR3aa: CASSLSGGPRDTQYF; CDR3nt: TGTGCCAGCAGTTTATCTGGAGGTCCGCGGGATACGCAGTATTTT
j_gene: TRBJ1-1; d_gene: TRBD1; abundance: many; v_gene: TRBV28; CDR3aa: CASSPGQRNTEAFF; CDR3nt: TGTGCCAGCAGTCCGGGACAGAGAAACACTGAAGCTTTCTTT
j_gene: TRBJ2-5; d_gene: TRBD1; abundance: few; v_gene: TRBV29-1; CDR3aa: CSVDRGRETQYF; CDR3nt: TGCAGCGTAGACAGGGGGCGAGAGACCCAGTACTTC
j_gene: TRBJ1-2; d_gene: NA; abundance: few; v_gene: TRBV12-5; CDR3aa: CASGFEGLNYGYTF; CDR3nt: TGTGCTAGTGGTTTTGAGGGTTTAAACTATGGCTACACCTTC
j_gene: TRBJ2-5; d_gene: NA; abundance: NA; v_gene: TRBV28; CDR3aa: CASTGKKETQYF; CDR3nt: TGTGCCAGCACCGGGAAAAAAGAGACCCAGTACTTC
j_gene: TRBJ1-1; d_gene: NA; abundance: NA; v_gene: TRBV10-1; CDR3aa: CASSELRGGNTEAFF; CDR3nt: TGCGCCAGCAGTGAGCTCCGCGGGGGCAACACTGAAGCTTTCTTT
j_gene: TRBJ1-3; d_gene: NA; abundance: few; v_gene: TRBV20-1; CDR3aa: CSARGGTGNTIYF; CDR3nt: TGCAGTGCTAGAGGGGGCACTGGAAACACCATATATTTT
j_gene: TRBJ1-5; d_gene: NA; abundance: many; v_gene: TRBV2; CDR3aa: CASSENSNQPQHF; CDR3nt: TGTGCCAGCAGTGAGAACTCGAATCAGCCCCAGCATTTT
j_gene: TRBJ1-1; d_gene: NA; abundance: few; v_gene: TRBV25-1; CDR3aa: CASSFRTTDLNTEAFF; CDR3nt: TGTGCCAGCAGCTTCCGAACGACAGATCTGAACACTGAAGCTTTCTTT
j_gene: TRBJ2-1; d_gene: TRBD2; abundance: many; v_gene: TRBV5-1; CDR3aa: CASSKSGSKHNEQFF; CDR3nt: TGCGCCAGCAGCAAGAGCGGGAGTAAGCACAATGAGCAGTTCTTC
j_gene: TRBJ2-5; d_gene: NA; abundance: many; v_gene: TRBV28; CDR3aa: CATLTDAFGGFGGTQYF; CDR3nt: TGTGCCACCCTCACGGATGCATTCGGGGGTTTCGGTGGGACCCAGTACTTC
j_gene: TRBJ2-5; d_gene: NA; abundance: many; v_gene: TRBV6-2/TRBV6-3; CDR3aa: CASSEGPGKETQYF; CDR3nt: TGTGCCAGCAGTGAGGGACCTGGGAAAGAGACCCAGTACTTC
j_gene: TRBJ1-2; d_gene: TRBD1; abundance: many; v_gene: TRBV9; CDR3aa: CASTGIRQGAYGYTF; CDR3nt: TGTGCCAGCACCGGAATCAGACAGGGGGCTTACGGCTACACCTTC
j_gene: TRBJ2-7; d_gene: TRBD2; abundance: few; v_gene: TRBV10-2; CDR3aa: CASSEFPTSGREYEQYF; CDR3nt: TGCGCCAGCAGTGAGTTTCCTACTAGCGGGAGGGAGTACGAGCAGTACTTC
j_gene: TRBJ2-5; d_gene: NA; abundance: NA; v_gene: TRBV9; CDR3aa: CASSVEVLGTQYF; CDR3nt: TGTGCCAGCAGCGTGGAGGTTTTGGGGACCCAGTACTTC
j_gene: TRBJ1-6; d_gene: NA; abundance: NA; v_gene: TRBV6-1; CDR3aa: CASSELQSSYNSPLHF; CDR3nt: TGTGCCAGCAGTGAGTTACAGAGCTCCTATAATTCACCCCTCCACTTT
j_gene: TRBJ2-7; d_gene: NA; abundance: many; v_gene: TRBV28; CDR3aa: CASRKTDEQYF; CDR3nt: TGTGCCAGCAGGAAAACCGACGAGCAGTACTTC
j_gene: TRBJ1-5; d_gene: NA; abundance: many; v_gene: TRBV18; CDR3aa: CASSPSGRERQPQHF; CDR3nt: TGTGCCAGCTCACCTTCCGGGCGGGAAAGGCAGCCCCAGCATTTT
j_gene: TRBJ1-5; d_gene: NA; abundance: few; v_gene: TRBV19; CDR3aa: CASSVGAGNQPQHF; CDR3nt: TGTGCCAGTAGCGTAGGGGCAGGCAATCAGCCCCAGCATTTT
j_gene: TRBJ2-3; d_gene: TRBD2; abundance: many; v_gene: TRBV28; CDR3aa: CASSGGTSGRPDTQYF; CDR3nt: TGTGCCAGCAGTGGGGGGACTAGCGGGAGGCCAGATACGCAGTATTTT